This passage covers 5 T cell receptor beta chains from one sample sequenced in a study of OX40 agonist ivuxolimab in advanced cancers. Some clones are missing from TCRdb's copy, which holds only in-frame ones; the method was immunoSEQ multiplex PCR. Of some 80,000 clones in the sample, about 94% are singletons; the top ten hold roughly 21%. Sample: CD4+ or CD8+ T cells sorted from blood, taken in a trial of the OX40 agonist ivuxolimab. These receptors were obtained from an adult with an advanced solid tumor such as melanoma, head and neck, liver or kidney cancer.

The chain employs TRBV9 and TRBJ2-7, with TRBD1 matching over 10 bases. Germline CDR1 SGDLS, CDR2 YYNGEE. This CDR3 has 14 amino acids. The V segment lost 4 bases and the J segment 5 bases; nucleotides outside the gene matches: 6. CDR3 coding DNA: TGTGCCAGCAGCCCCGACAGGGGGCCCCACGAGCAGTACTTC. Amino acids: CASSPDRGPHEQYF.

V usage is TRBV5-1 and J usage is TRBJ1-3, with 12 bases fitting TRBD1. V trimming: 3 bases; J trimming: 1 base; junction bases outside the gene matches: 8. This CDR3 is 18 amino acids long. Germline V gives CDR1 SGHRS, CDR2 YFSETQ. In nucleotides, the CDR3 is TGCGCCAGCAGCTCGCCAGGGACAGGGGGCGTTTCTGGAAACACCATATATTTT. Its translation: CASSSPGTGGVSGNTIYF.

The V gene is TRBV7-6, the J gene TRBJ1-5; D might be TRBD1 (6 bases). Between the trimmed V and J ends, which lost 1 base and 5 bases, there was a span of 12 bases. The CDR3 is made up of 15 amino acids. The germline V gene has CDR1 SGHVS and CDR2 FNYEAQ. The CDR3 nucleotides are TGTGCCAGCAGCTTAGATGGGGGGCGGGATCAGCCCCAGCATTTT. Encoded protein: CASSLDGGRDQPQHF.

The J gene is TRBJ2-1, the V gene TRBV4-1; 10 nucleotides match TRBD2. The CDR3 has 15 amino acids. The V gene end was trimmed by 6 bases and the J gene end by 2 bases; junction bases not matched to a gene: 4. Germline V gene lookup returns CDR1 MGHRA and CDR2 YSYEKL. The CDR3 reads CASRAGTSAYNEQFF. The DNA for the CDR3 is TGCGCCAGCAGGGCCGGGACTAGCGCCTACAATGAGCAGTTCTTC.

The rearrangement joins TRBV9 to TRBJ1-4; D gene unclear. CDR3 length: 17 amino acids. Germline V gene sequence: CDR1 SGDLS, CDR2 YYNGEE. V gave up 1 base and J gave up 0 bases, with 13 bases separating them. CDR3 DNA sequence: TGTGCCAGCAGCGTACTTTTGGGTAGTCCAACTAATGAAAAACTGTTTTTT. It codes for CASSVLLGSPTNEKLFF.